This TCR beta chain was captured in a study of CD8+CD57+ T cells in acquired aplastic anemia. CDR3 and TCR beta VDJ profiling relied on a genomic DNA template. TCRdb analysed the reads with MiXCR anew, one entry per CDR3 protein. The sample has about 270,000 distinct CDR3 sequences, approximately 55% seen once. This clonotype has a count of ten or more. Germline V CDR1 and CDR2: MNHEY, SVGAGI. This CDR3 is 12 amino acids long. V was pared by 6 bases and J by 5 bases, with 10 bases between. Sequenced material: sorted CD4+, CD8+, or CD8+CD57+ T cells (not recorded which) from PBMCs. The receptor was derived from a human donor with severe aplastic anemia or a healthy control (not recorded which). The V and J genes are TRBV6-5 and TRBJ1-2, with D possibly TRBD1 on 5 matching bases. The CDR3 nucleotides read TGTGCCAGCAGAGGGACGGCTTATGGCTACACCTTC. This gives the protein CASRGTAYGYTF.